Below are 11 T cell receptor beta chains sequenced from a single sample in a study of blood T cell repertoires in COVID-19. Generated by immunoSEQ multiplex PCR, the TCRdb table keeps only in-frame clones and is missing some. Of about 460,000 clones listed, 80% to 90% are singletons. Sequenced material: PBMCs or T cells enriched from blood (not recorded which). These receptor sequences come from a woman between 55 and 75 years old who had recovered from COVID-19.

The chain uses TRBV20-1 and TRBJ2-3; perhaps TRBD2 as D (6 bases). The V end was cut by 8 bases, the J end by 7 bases, with 13 bases between. The germline CDR1 and CDR2 sequences are DFQATT and SNEGSKA (reference sequence). The CDR3 runs to 11 residues. The CDR3 nucleotides read TGCAGTACAATTGGGGGGTATACGCAGTATTTT. It is translated as CSTIGGYTQYF.

In this sample, this clone turned up once. This chain joins TRBV30 and TRBJ1-2, with TRBD1 identical over 9 bases. The V gene's germline CDR1 is GTSNPN and CDR2 SVGIG (reference sequence). The V and J ends lost 5 bases and 4 bases, in that order; junction bases with no gene match: 2. The CDR3 is 12 residues long. CDR3 bases: TGTGCCTGGGAGACAGGGGGCTATGGCTACACCTTC. It codes for CAWETGGYGYTF.

This chain joins TRBV3-1 (or the pseudogene TRBV3-2) and TRBJ1-6, with D possibly being TRBD1 (5 bases). Germline loops: CDR1 LGHDT, CDR2 YNNKEL (reference sequence). The length of the CDR3 is 14 residues. Between the trimmed V and J ends, which lost 3 bases and 10 bases, there was a span of 13 bases. As DNA, the CDR3 is TGTGCCAGCAGCCAGCGGGGGTTCGGGTCACCCCTCCACTTT. Its translation is CASSQRGFGSPLHF.

This chain connects TRBV6-1 to TRBJ2-7; TRBD1 matches at 10 bases. Germline-derived CDR1 and CDR2 are MNHNS and SASEGT. The CDR3 covers 14 residues. Losses at the gene ends were 3 bases for V and 3 bases for J; bases not matched to a gene: 2. CDR3: CASSETGGFYEQYV. The CDR3 DNA is TGTGCCAGCAGTGAGACAGGGGGCTTCTACGAGCAGTACGTC.

This sequence joins TRBV9 and TRBJ2-6; a weak D match, TRBD2 (6 bases). V lost 4 bases to trimming and J lost 0 bases, with 20 bases between them. The CDR3 loop spans 19 amino acids. Germline CDR1 is SGDLS and CDR2 is YYNGEE. This CDR3 reads CASSLPRGGLTSGANVLTF. The CDR3 DNA reads TGTGCCAGCAGCTTGCCGAGGGGAGGCCTGACCTCTGGGGCCAACGTCCTGACTTTC.

This chain connects TRBV2 to TRBJ1-2; TRBD1 aligns across 8 bases. Trimming at V came to 5 bases and at J to 1 base, leaving 6 bases not matched to a gene. The CDR3 contains 15 residues. CDR1 and CDR2 from the germline V gene are SNHLY and FYNNEI. The CDR3 DNA reads as TGTGCCAGCAGTTTCGTGGACAGGGTTAACTATGGCTACACCTTC. It encodes CASSFVDRVNYGYTF.

This clone occurred once. The genes are TRBV7-9 and TRBJ1-2; the D is unclear. Germline V CDR1 and CDR2: SEHNR, FQNEAQ (reference sequence). V was trimmed by 6 bases and J by 3 bases, leaving 14 bases between them. The CDR3 has 14 residues. CDR3 residues: CASSQADTYYGYTF. Here the CDR3 DNA reads TGTGCCAGCAGTCAAGCCGACACCTACTATGGCTACACCTTC.

This clone was detected a few times. The chain is built from TRBV29-1 and TRBJ2-2, with D possibly TRBD1 on 6 matching bases. Germline V lookup: CDR1 SQVTM, CDR2 ANQGSEA. The CDR3 is 13 amino acids. Between the trimmed V and J ends, which lost 7 bases and 4 bases, there was a span of 13 bases. CDR3 DNA: TGCAGCGGGACGGACAGACCCACCGGGGAGCTGTTTTTT. Translating it yields CSGTDRPTGELFF.

The chain employs TRBV4-2 and TRBJ2-3; 9 bases are a match to TRBD1. Germline V lookup: CDR1 LGHNA, CDR2 YNFKEQ. The CDR3 runs to 15 residues. Unmatched junction bases numbered 4, after V lost 4 bases and J lost 2 bases. CDR3 in DNA: TGTGCCAGCAGCCGAAACAGGGGGCCCACAGATACGCAGTATTTT. Protein product: CASSRNRGPTDTQYF.

This chain uses TRBV5-8 with TRBJ1-5, with D unresolved. The CDR3 runs 11 residues. Germline V gives CDR1 SGHTS, CDR2 YDEGEE. The V end lost 2 bases, the J end lost 6 bases, and 3 bases lay between the germline ends. The CDR3 sequence: CASSLAQPQHF. In DNA form, the CDR3 reads TGTGCCAGCAGCTTAGCTCAGCCCCAGCATTTT.

The chain is built from TRBV9 and TRBJ1-6, with D possibly matching TRBD1 (6 bases). With 0 bases removed from V and 9 bases from J, the gap between germline ends came to 13 bases. Looked up from germline, CDR1 is SGDLS and CDR2 is YYNGEE. CDR3 length: 15 amino acids. The CDR3 coding sequence is TGTGCCAGCAGCGTAGGACAGGTCCCTAGTTCACCCCTCCACTTT. This gives the protein CASSVGQVPSSPLHF.